A few counts support the clone carrying this TCR beta chain. The data are from a study of kidney transplant recipient with SARS-CoV-2 infection. Each CDR3 protein is one row after TCRdb ran MiXCR on the reads. The repertoire includes fewer than 250,000 distinct CDR3 sequences, 29% of them detected once, and under 7.5% sits in the top ten. CDR1 SGDLS and CDR2 YYNGEE come from the germline V gene. V gave up 0 bases and J gave up 0 bases, with 14 bases separating them. The CDR3 loop spans 17 amino acids. The receptor comes from a young adult male patient who had COVID-19 and was a kidney transplant recipient. The T cells may come from the graft donor. This chain links TRBV9 with TRBJ2-3, with a tentative D call TRBD2 (5 bases). This material consisted of a blood sample, taken at baseline and on roughly day 120 from a kidney transplant recipient. CDR3 sequence (DNA): TGTGCCAGCAGCGTAGGGCTGGACTCGCCTAGCACAGATACGCAGTATTTT. It specifies CASSVGLDSPSTDTQYF.